This is a list of T cell receptor beta chains from one sample in a study of blood T cells in healthy people across ages. TCRdb recomputed calls from the 5' RACE reads with MiXCR, one row per CDR3 protein. Of 1.5 million to 2 million distinct CDR3 sequences in the sample, roughly a third are singletons; the top ten hold 11%. Specimen: blood. The receptors stem from a woman in her thirties in good health. Both conserved end residues are trimmed from each CDR3. Only part of the rows carry a size: once, few, many, or a class if the clone is expanded.

abundance | v_gene | len | CDR3aa
NA | TRBV5-1 | 15 | ASRRGTSSPRTDEQF
NA | TRBV6-7 | 12 | ASSYPVGEDGYT
NA | TRBV5-1 | 14 | ASSVKTSGTYNEQF
few | TRBV7-9 | 12 | ASSFWDGDYEQY
NA | TRBV5-1 | 12 | ASSLIGVNTEAF
few | TRBV9 | 14 | ASSVGGDTNTGELF
many | TRBV20-1 | 12 | SAQRGGTEETQY
few | TRBV4-1 | 15 | ASSQEGMAGAGNEQF
many | TRBV10-3 | 11 | AIKGTNSYEQY
few | TRBV7-2 | 14 | ASSLRDRGLVSPLH
few | TRBV20-1 | 11 | SASGGPNQPQH
NA | TRBV5-1 | 15 | ASSLAEDSWSSYEQY
NA | TRBV29-1 | 13 | SVGTWGMGDTEAF
few | TRBV6-2/TRBV6-3 | 15 | ASSYRAAGGSYNEQF
few | TRBV12-3/TRBV12-4 | 9 | ASSSGNSRF
NA | TRBV30 | 13 | AWSVSGRNPYEQY
NA | TRBV28 | 14 | AGSFGRSSGANVLT
NA | TRBV10-3 | 11 | ASRPDRDQPQH
few | TRBV20-1 | 12 | SARRGRGQETQY
NA | TRBV6-6 | 11 | ASSYSRDGELF
NA | TRBV28 | 16 | ASSSPPTTDPLYNEQF
NA | TRBV28 | 14 | ASSFPTSGRASEQF
few | TRBV5-1 | 13 | ASSFGQGFGDEQY
many | TRBV29-1 | 10 | SVMRQGSIQY
many | TRBV7-9 | 13 | ASSPPGQGSETQY
NA | TRBV18 | 14 | ASSPVASGRQETQY
many | TRBV6-6 | 11 | ASTTDGTDTQY
NA | TRBV5-5 | 11 | ASSLAGSSGQF
NA | TRBV6-1 | 12 | ASREGQERYEQY
NA | TRBV5-1 | 15 | ASSPGNHNFNTGELF
NA | TRBV18 | 14 | ASSPKPGRRGETQY
many | TRBV5-1 | 12 | ASSQKMITDTQY
many | TRBV4-1 | 12 | ASSQGRDHYGYT
NA | TRBV20-1 | 13 | SARPPGVTYNEQF
few | TRBV13 | 15 | ASSLGGSGGAYNEQF
few | TRBV2 | 12 | ASSEGGGTIRGY